The 27 T cell receptor beta chains presented below share a single source sample, sequenced in a study of immune evolution from preneoplasia to lung adenocarcinoma listed by TCRdb under 2021. Preparation of the library involved the immunoSEQ multiplex PCR assay. The source is immuneACCESS, and TCRdb retained only in-frame sequences with V and J called. Part of the clones is not carried over; for the studies checked, unresolved V genes explain less than half of this, and the remainder is unexplained. The sample data list 9,000 to 10,000 clones, and roughly three quarters of these were observed just once. The ten largest clones capture 10% to 15% of the sample. Source material: FFPE lung adenocarcinoma in situ tissue. Read against the paper, the sample's cell subset or site label means: preinvasive adenocarcinoma in situ (AIS). Every receptor here comes from a person aged 80 or over with lung adenocarcinoma.

In regard to this clone: The junction shows a germline mismatch at one end, possibly a read error. The V call is TRBV4-3, the J call TRBJ1-6; D remains ambiguous. Germline V CDR1 and CDR2: LGHNA, YSLEER. This CDR3 region has 15 residues. CDR3 DNA: TGCGCCAGCAGCCAAGAACGAGACTATGATTCACCCCTCCACTTT. Translation: CASSQERDYDSPLHF.

This chain links TRBV7-7 with TRBJ2-1; D perhaps matches TRBD2 (6 bases). Per germline, CDR1 SSHAT and CDR2 FNYEAQ (reference sequence). This CDR3 contains 12 residues. CDR3 DNA sequence: TGTGTTAGCAGCTTGGGAGGCGGTGAGCAGTTCTTC. It codes for CVSSLGGGEQFF.

The V gene is TRBV27, the J gene TRBJ2-2; D may be TRBD1 (6 bases). Trimming took 1 base from V and 7 from J, leaving 10 bases between them. This CDR3 spans 14 amino acids. Germline V CDR1 and CDR2: MNHEY, SMNVEV (reference sequence). The CDR3 nucleotides read TGTGCCAGCAGTTTATTAGGACAGTTCGGGGAGCTGTTTTTT. Translated, it gives CASSLLGQFGELFF.

This sequence joins TRBV6-5 and TRBJ1-2; D gene unclear. Germline CDR1 is MNHEY and CDR2 is SVGAGI. This CDR3 is 13 amino acids long. Between the trimmed V and J ends, which lost 5 bases and 4 bases, there was a span of 11 bases. CDR3 in amino acids: CASSGSKGYGYTF. As DNA, the CDR3 is TGTGCCAGCAGTGGATCGAAGGGCTATGGCTACACCTTC.

This chain joins TRBV4-3 and TRBJ1-1, with D possibly being TRBD1 (6 bases). The germline V and J ends were trimmed by 7 bases and 0 bases, with 15 bases remaining between them. Germline values: CDR1 LGHNA, CDR2 YSLEER. The CDR3 is made up of 15 amino acids. The CDR3 sequence: CASTFEGGMNTEAFF. DNA for the CDR3: TGCGCCAGCACCTTCGAGGGGGGTATGAACACTGAAGCTTTCTTT.

This chain links TRBV5-8 with TRBJ2-1; 7 nucleotides align to TRBD1. This CDR3 contains 14 residues. J was trimmed by 4 bases and V by 6 bases; bases with no gene match: 7. Germline V CDR1 and CDR2: SGHTS, YDEGEE. CDR3 nucleotides: TGTGCCAGCAACCCGGGACAGACTTACAATGAGCAGTTCTTC. Amino acid sequence: CASNPGQTYNEQFF.

The CDR3 coding sequence is TGTGCCAGCAGTTACGGAGTAGCGGGGGGGCCGAGCGAGCAGTTCTTC. Residues: CASSYGVAGGPSEQFF. The V and J genes are TRBV6-5 and TRBJ2-1, with 11 bases that match TRBD2. V trimming: 2 bases; J trimming: 10 bases; junction bases outside the gene matches: 10. The germline CDR1 and CDR2 sequences are MNHEY and SVGAGI. CDR3 size: 16 residues.

The chain employs TRBV29-1 and TRBJ2-7, with D hard to call. With 5 bases removed from V and 3 bases from J, the gap between germline ends came to 11 bases. The CDR3 sequence is 12 residues long. Looked up from germline, CDR1 is SQVTM and CDR2 is ANQGSEA. CDR3 coding DNA: TGCAGCGTTCAATCCGAAAACTACGAGCAGTACTTC. This sequence encodes CSVQSENYEQYF.

The chain recombines TRBV19 with TRBJ1-4, with a possible D match to TRBD1 (5 bases). With 4 bases removed from V and 8 bases from J, the gap between germline ends came to 17 bases. Germline V CDR1 and CDR2: LNHDA, SQIVND (reference sequence). The CDR3 spans 15 residues. CDR3 in DNA: TGTGCCAGTAGTACCATCGAAGGGGCTAGGGAAAAACTGTTTTTT. This encodes CASSTIEGAREKLFF.

The chain employs TRBV6-6 and TRBJ2-6, with D possibly being TRBD1 or TRBD2 (5 bases each). The CDR3 loop spans 16 amino acids. V lost 7 bases to trimming and J lost 0 bases, with 13 bases between them. The germline V gene has CDR1 MNHNY and CDR2 SVGAGI (reference sequence). DNA for the CDR3: TGTGCCAGCATTTCGGACACTAGCTCTGGGGCCAACGTCCTGACTTTC. As protein: CASISDTSSGANVLTF.

This rearrangement joins TRBV7-9 to TRBJ2-2; possible D gene TRBD1, 6 bases. This CDR3 comprises 13 residues. V dropped 5 bases and J dropped 5 bases, with 9 bases sitting between them. Per the germline V gene, CDR1 is SEHNR and CDR2 is FQNEAQ (reference sequence). The DNA for the CDR3 is TGTGCCAGCAGCCTTGACAGGACCGGGGAGCTGTTTTTT. Amino acids: CASSLDRTGELFF.

V is TRBV28 and J is TRBJ2-7; D could derive from TRBD1 or TRBD2 (5 bases each). Germline V CDR1 and CDR2: MDHEN, SYDVKM. V lost 5 bases and J lost 6, with 20 bases in between. CDR3 length equals 15 residues. Here the CDR3 reads CASSNRDGWYREQYF. The CDR3 region has the DNA TGTGCCAGCAGTAACCGGGACGGCTGGTATCGCGAGCAGTACTTC.

This clone showed up just a few times. The V call is TRBV10-3, the J call TRBJ1-4; 11 nucleotides match TRBD1. This CDR3 contains 14 residues. The V segment lost 6 bases and the J segment 8 bases; nucleotides outside the gene matches: 5. Germline assignment: CDR1 ENHRY and CDR2 SYGVKD. The CDR3 nucleotides read TGTGCCATCAGGGGACAGGGGGTCGGAGAAAAACTGTTTTTT. Protein product: CAIRGQGVGEKLFF.

V usage is TRBV9 and J usage is TRBJ2-5; 8 nucleotides align to TRBD1. CDR1 and CDR2 from the germline V gene are SGDLS and YYNGEE. CDR3 size: 14 residues. Losses at the gene ends were 4 bases for V and 5 bases for J; bases not matched to a gene: 7. The CDR3: CASSLTGGGETQYF. The CDR3 coding sequence is TGTGCCAGCAGCTTAACAGGGGGTGGGGAGACCCAGTACTTC.

The chain joins TRBV5-5 to TRBJ2-7; D uncertain. V gave up 2 bases and J gave up 4 bases, with 10 bases separating them. This CDR3 is 13 amino acids long. Germline values: CDR1 SGHKS, CDR2 YYEKEE (reference sequence). The CDR3 loop is CASSFALEYEQYF. In nucleotides, the CDR3 is TGTGCCAGCAGCTTTGCCTTAGAGTACGAGCAGTACTTC.

There are a few counts of this clone. The chain is built from TRBV20-1 and TRBJ2-3; weak D call: TRBD1 (6 bases). V lost 3 bases and J lost 6, with 7 bases in between. The CDR3 loop spans 11 amino acids. From germline, CDR1 is DFQATT and CDR2 SNEGSKA (reference sequence). The CDR3 DNA follows: TGCAGTGCTAGTAGGGGGGATACGCAGTATTTT. Translation gives CSASRGDTQYF.

This chain joins TRBV5-8 and TRBJ2-6; D is unresolved. The CDR3 length is 16 residues. Trimming removed 9 bases from V and 2 bases from J, with 18 bases in between. From germline, CDR1 is SGHTS and CDR2 YDEGEE. Here the CDR3 reads CATRVVGIPGANVLTF. For the CDR3, the DNA is TGTGCCACCAGAGTAGTGGGAATCCCTGGGGCCAACGTCCTGACTTTC.

This clone was detected once. The chain employs TRBV7-9 and TRBJ2-7, with D hard to call. Per the germline V gene, CDR1 is SEHNR and CDR2 is FQNEAQ (reference sequence). There are 13 residues in the CDR3. The ends were cut back, 3 bases at V and 1 base at J, with 7 bases in the middle. The CDR3 nucleotides are TGTGCCAGCAGCTTTTTCCTGTCCTACGAGCAGTACTTC. Residues: CASSFFLSYEQYF. The variable domain in full, completed from reference TRBV7-9 and TRBJ2-7, reads DTGVSQNPRHKITKRGQNVTFRCDPISEHNRLYWYRQTLGQGPEFLTYFQNEAQLEKSRLLSDRFSAERPKGSFSTLEIQRTEQGDSAMYLCASSFFLSYEQYFGPGTRLTVT.

The rearrangement joins TRBV18 to TRBJ2-7, with D unresolved. CDR1 is KGHSH, CDR2 LQKENI, per germline. The CDR3 is made up of 15 amino acids. Trimming removed 6 bases from V and 0 bases from J, with 15 bases in between. The CDR3 reads CASSPPTLGSYEQYF. The CDR3 DNA is TGTGCCAGCTCCCCTCCGACCCTTGGCTCCTACGAGCAGTACTTC.

This clone has a single count. This sequence joins TRBV18 and TRBJ2-1; no definite D call. Trimming cost V 3 bases and J 0 bases, with 9 bases left between them. Germline assignment: CDR1 KGHSH and CDR2 LQKENI. CDR3 size: 15 residues. CDR3 nucleotide sequence: TGTGCCAGCTCACCGGAATGGAGCTCCTACAATGAGCAGTTCTTC. This codes for CASSPEWSSYNEQFF. The whole variable domain, filled in from reference TRBV18 and TRBJ2-1, reads NAGVMQNPRHLVRRRGQEARLRCSPMKGHSHVYWYRQLPEEGLKFMVYLQKENIIDESGMPKERFSAEFPKEGPSILRIQQVVRGDSAAYFCASSPEWSSYNEQFFGPGTRLTVL.

The rearrangement joins TRBV7-9 to TRBJ1-1; D gene ambiguous. Germline CDR1 is SEHNR and CDR2 is FQNEAQ (reference sequence). Trimming stripped 8 bases from V and 0 bases from J, with 7 bases between. This CDR3 spans 12 amino acids. The DNA of the CDR3 is TGTGCCAGCCCTGGACTGAACACTGAAGCTTTCTTT. Amino acid sequence: CASPGLNTEAFF.

The sample holds one count of this clone. The V call is TRBV2, the J call TRBJ1-1, with D perhaps TRBD1 (5 bases). Trimming pared 7 bases from V and 3 bases from J, leaving 15 bases between. CDR1 SNHLY and CDR2 FYNNEI come from the germline V gene. This CDR3 comprises 14 residues. In DNA form, the CDR3 reads TGTGCCAGCAAAGGGGAGTTAGATGACACTGAAGCTTTCTTT. This translates into CASKGELDDTEAFF.

The chain is built from TRBV7-9 and TRBJ2-1; TRBD2 matches at 14 bases. The CDR3 is made up of 18 amino acids. The ends lost 5 bases at V and 8 bases at J; junction bases unmatched: 14. CDR1 is SEHNR and CDR2 is FQNEAQ in the germline V gene (reference sequence). The DNA for the CDR3 is TGTGCCAGCAGCAAATCCCCCCCGGGACTAGCGGGGGCCGATGAGCAGTTCTTC. This encodes CASSKSPPGLAGADEQFF. Variable domain in full (rest from reference TRBV7-9 and TRBJ2-1): DTGVSQNPRHKITKRGQNVTFRCDPISEHNRLYWYRQTLGQGPEFLTYFQNEAQLEKSRLLSDRFSAERPKGSFSTLEIQRTEQGDSAMYLCASSKSPPGLAGADEQFFGPGTRLTVL.

This clone was seen a few times. The V and J genes are TRBV7-2 and TRBJ2-3, with a possible D match to TRBD2 (6 bases). This CDR3 spans 16 amino acids. The germline gives CDR1 SGHTA, CDR2 FQGNSA. V lost 0 bases to trimming and J lost 0 bases, with 10 bases between them. CDR3 in amino acids: CASSLALAFSTDTQYF. The CDR3, as DNA: TGTGCCAGCAGCTTAGCACTAGCCTTTAGCACAGATACGCAGTATTTT. Complete variable domain (other parts from reference TRBV7-2 and TRBJ2-3): GAGVSQSPSNKVTEKGKDVELRCDPISGHTALYWYRQSLGQGLEFLIYFQGNSAPDKSGLPSDRFSAERTGGSVSTLTIQRTQQEDSAVYLCASSLALAFSTDTQYFGPGTRLTVL.

The V gene is TRBV13, the J gene TRBJ1-1, with 7 bases identical to TRBD1. This CDR3 contains 14 residues. Germline CDR1 is PRHDT and CDR2 is FYEKMQ (reference sequence). V dropped 4 bases and J dropped 2; count of bases not matched to a gene: 4. This CDR3 reads CASSSNRGNTEAFF. The DNA of the CDR3 is TGTGCCAGCAGCTCCAACAGGGGTAACACTGAAGCTTTCTTT.

The chain combines TRBV5-1 with TRBJ2-5; D may be TRBD1 or TRBD2 (6 bases each). Deletions cut 5 bases from V and 2 bases from J, with 7 bases between. The germline V gene has CDR1 SGHRS and CDR2 YFSETQ. This CDR3 has 12 amino acids. In nucleotides, the CDR3 is TGCGCCAGCAGAGGGGGGCAAGAGACCCAGTACTTC. Residues: CASRGGQETQYF. Combining the CDR3 with reference TRBV5-1 and TRBJ2-5 gives the whole variable domain KAGVTQTPRYLIKTRGQQVTLSCSPISGHRSVSWYQQTPGQGLQFLFEYFSETQRNKGNFPGRFSGRQFSNSRSEMNVSTLELGDSALYLCASRGGQETQYFGPGTRLLVL.

The rearrangement joins TRBV28 to TRBJ2-3; 10 bases match TRBD2. Germline V lookup: CDR1 MDHEN, CDR2 SYDVKM. J gave up 1 base and V 8 bases, and 15 bases lay outside the gene matches. The CDR3 spans 18 residues. The CDR3 spells CASEGLAEKLTRTDTQYF. CDR3 DNA sequence: TGTGCCAGCGAAGGACTAGCGGAGAAACTGACTCGCACAGATACGCAGTATTTT.